This record concerns one T cell receptor beta chain sequence. This PCR relied on a set of 60 Vbeta primers and 13 Jbeta primers. The method was immunoSEQ multiplex PCR; TCRdb's version includes in-frame clones alone and lacks a portion of them. In the table there are around 99,000 clones, 65% to 90% of which are singletons. This sample was taken from a study of cytomegalovirus exposure and HLA in healthy donors. CDR3 length: 16 residues. The germline CDR1 and CDR2 sequences are SGHDN and FVKESK. With 5 bases clipped from V and 0 bases from J, the junction kept 9 bases outside the gene matches. Material for sequencing was PBMCs. The source is a woman in her twenties or thirties in good health and CMV-seronegative. The chain couples TRBV14 to TRBJ2-7; 8 bases match TRBD1. CDR3 nucleotides: TGTGCCAGCAGCAACCCCGGGACAGGAAACTCCTACGAGCAGTACTTC. The encoded protein is CASSNPGTGNSYEQYF.